The clone carrying this T cell receptor beta chain occurred many times. Its antigen is undetermined. The library targeted TCRbeta and was prepared with unique molecular identifiers. One entry per CDR3 protein results from TCRdb running MiXCR on the PCR reads. The sample lists approximately 250,000 distinct CDR3 sequences; 25% were seen once. These data originate in a study of T-cell reconstitution after alpha-beta-depleted transplantation in children. Regarding the study as a whole: It was newly produced T cells that mostly accounted for T-cell counts and diversity one year after transplant. As was reported, about two months after transplant, alpha-beta T cells came from several hundred expanded graft clones.

V lost 3 bases and J lost 0, with 12 bases in between. Looked up from germline, CDR1 is MNHEY and CDR2 is SMNVEV (reference sequence). This CDR3 has 16 amino acids. The clonotype was recovered from a girl aged 2 to 9 with Fanconi anemia, due to receive a stem cell transplant. The sample was PBMCs, taken before TCRalphabeta/CD19-depleted stem cell transplant. V gene TRBV27 combines with J gene TRBJ1-3; D gene uncertain. This CDR3 is CASSFGAPTSGNTIYF. For the CDR3, the DNA is TGTGCCAGCAGTTTTGGAGCACCAACCTCTGGAAACACCATATATTTT.